The entry below gives a single T cell receptor (beta chain) sequence along with its context. The entry originates in a study of blood T cell repertoires in COVID-19. Looked up from germline, CDR1 is SEHNR and CDR2 is FQNEAQ (reference sequence). This CDR3 has 18 residues. The V gene end was trimmed by 5 bases and the J gene end by 0 bases; junction bases not matched to a gene: 8. Sequencing was performed with immunoSEQ multiplex PCR; in TCRdb, only in-frame clones are kept and a portion is missing. This table has fewer than 250,000 clones, 84% appearing once. This TCR derives from a woman aged 40-49 years who had recovered from COVID-19. The V call is TRBV7-9, the J call TRBJ2-3, with 13 bases that match TRBD2. Source material: PBMCs or T cells enriched from blood (not recorded which). The CDR3 coding sequence is TGTGCCAGCAGCCCGCCGGGACTAGCGGGACCTAGCACAGATACGCAGTATTTT. Translating gives CASSPPGLAGPSTDTQYF.